The clone carrying this T cell receptor (beta chain) was seen more than once but under ten times. This sample stems from a study of T cell changes during pregnancy in multiple sclerosis. Assay used: immunoSEQ multiplex PCR; TCRdb lists only in-frame clones, some missing. In the table there are nearly 110,000 clones, around 90% of which are singletons. The germline V gene has CDR1 MNHEY and CDR2 SMNVEV (reference sequence). The CDR3 runs 14 residues. V was clipped by 5 bases and J by 11 bases; unmatched bases: 12. The rearrangement uses TRBV27 and TRBJ1-1; 9 bases are a match to TRBD1. The sequence was obtained from a female donor with multiple sclerosis, enrolled in a pregnancy study. Here the sequenced sample was peripheral blood, taken before pregnancy. The CDR3 nucleotides read TGTGCCAGCAGTGTCGACAGGGGGACGTCAAGGGCTTTCTTT. Translating it yields CASSVDRGTSRAFF.